The source of this T cell receptor (beta chain) is a study of response to subunit inactivated influenza vaccine. Trimming removed 10 bases from V and 2 bases from J; junction bases left unmatched: 7. Germline V gene data show CDR1 as MDHEN and CDR2 as SYDVKM. The CDR3 loop spans 14 amino acids. This clonotype occurred a few times. MiXCR was run by TCRdb on the RT-PCR reads, yielding one entry per CDR3 protein. The sample contains a few hundred thousand distinct CDR3 sequences, about 20% of which appear only once. The clonotype was recovered from a man in his fifties or sixties who received an inactivated influenza vaccine. Sequencing used PBMCs from blood, obtained less than 22 months after vaccination. The V gene is TRBV28, the J gene TRBJ2-2; TRBD2 matches at 7 bases. The chain's CDR3 is CATIAGSNTGELFF. The CDR3 DNA reads TGTGCCACAATAGCGGGTTCCAACACCGGGGAGCTGTTTTTT.